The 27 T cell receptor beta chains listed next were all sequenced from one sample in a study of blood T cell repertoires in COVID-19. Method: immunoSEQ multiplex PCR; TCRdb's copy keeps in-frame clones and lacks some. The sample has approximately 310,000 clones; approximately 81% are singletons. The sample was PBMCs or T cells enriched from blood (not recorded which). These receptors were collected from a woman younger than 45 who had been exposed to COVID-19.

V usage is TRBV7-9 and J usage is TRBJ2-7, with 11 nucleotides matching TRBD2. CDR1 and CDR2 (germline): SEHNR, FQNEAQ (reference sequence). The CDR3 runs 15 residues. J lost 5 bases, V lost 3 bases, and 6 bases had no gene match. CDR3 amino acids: CASSLTSGVNNEQYF. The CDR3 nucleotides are TGTGCCAGCAGCTTGACTAGCGGGGTCAATAACGAGCAGTACTTC.

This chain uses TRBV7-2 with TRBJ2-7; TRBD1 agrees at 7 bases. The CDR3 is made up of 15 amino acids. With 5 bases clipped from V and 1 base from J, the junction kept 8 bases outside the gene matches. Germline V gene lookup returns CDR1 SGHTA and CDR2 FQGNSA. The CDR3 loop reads CASSPYRDRSYEQYF. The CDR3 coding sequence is TGTGCCAGCAGCCCCTATCGGGACAGATCCTACGAGCAGTACTTC.

CDR3 region: CATSSAGTNGSPLHF. CDR3 DNA sequence: TGTGCCACCAGCAGTGCCGGGACAAATGGTTCACCCCTCCACTTT. This chain connects TRBV15 to TRBJ1-6; D is possibly TRBD1 (6 bases). In germline, CDR1 is LNHNV, CDR2 YYDKDF (reference sequence). The CDR3 spans 15 residues. Trimming took off 3 bases at V and 9 bases at J, with 15 bases between the two ends.

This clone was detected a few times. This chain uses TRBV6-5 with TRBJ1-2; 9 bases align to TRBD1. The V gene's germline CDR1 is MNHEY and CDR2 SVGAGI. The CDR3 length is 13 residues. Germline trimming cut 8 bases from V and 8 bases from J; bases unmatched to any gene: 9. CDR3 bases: TGTGCCAGCCGGGACAGGGTGCACGGCGGCTACACCTTC. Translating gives CASRDRVHGGYTF.

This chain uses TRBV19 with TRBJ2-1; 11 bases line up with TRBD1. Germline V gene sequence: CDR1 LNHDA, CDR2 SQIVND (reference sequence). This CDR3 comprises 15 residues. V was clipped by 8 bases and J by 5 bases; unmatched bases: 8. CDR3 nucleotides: TGTGCCAGTGAGACCGGGACAGGGGGTAACAATGAGCAGTTCTTC. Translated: CASETGTGGNNEQFF.

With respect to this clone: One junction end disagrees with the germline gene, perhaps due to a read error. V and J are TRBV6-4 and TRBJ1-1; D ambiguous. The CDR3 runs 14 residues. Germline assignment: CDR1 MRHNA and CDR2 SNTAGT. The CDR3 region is CASKGGPSNTEAFF. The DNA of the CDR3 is TGTGCAAGCAAGGGAGGCCCATCGAACACTGAAGCTTTCTTT.

The CDR3 DNA is TGTGCCAGCAGCTTATCTCGGGGGGCCTACGAGCAGTACTTC. Translating gives CASSLSRGAYEQYF. The chain links TRBV11-2 to TRBJ2-7; TRBD2 matches 7 bases. The CDR3 has 14 amino acids. Trimming took 2 bases from V and 2 from J; bases not matched to a gene: 3. CDR1 is SGHAT and CDR2 is FQNNGV in the germline V gene.

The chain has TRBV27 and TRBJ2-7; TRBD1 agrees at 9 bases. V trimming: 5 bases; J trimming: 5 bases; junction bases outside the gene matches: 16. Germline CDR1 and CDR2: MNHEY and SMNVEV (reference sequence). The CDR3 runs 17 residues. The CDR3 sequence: CASSLIPPGQGVNEQYF. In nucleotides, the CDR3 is TGTGCCAGCAGTCTTATACCTCCGGGACAGGGCGTAAACGAGCAGTACTTC.

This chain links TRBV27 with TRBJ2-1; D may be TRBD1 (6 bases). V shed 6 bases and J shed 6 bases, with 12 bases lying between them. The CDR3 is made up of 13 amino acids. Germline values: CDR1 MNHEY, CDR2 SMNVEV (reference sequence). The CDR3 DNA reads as TGTGCCAGCAGACTACAGGGTTTCAATGAGCAGTTCTTC. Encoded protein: CASRLQGFNEQFF.

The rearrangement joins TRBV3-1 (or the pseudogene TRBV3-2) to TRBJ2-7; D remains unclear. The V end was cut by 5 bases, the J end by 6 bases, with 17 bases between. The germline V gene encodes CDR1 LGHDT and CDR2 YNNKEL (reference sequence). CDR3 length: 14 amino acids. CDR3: CASSSRSLGGEQYF. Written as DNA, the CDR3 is TGTGCCAGCAGCTCTCGGTCCCTTGGCGGCGAGCAGTACTTC.

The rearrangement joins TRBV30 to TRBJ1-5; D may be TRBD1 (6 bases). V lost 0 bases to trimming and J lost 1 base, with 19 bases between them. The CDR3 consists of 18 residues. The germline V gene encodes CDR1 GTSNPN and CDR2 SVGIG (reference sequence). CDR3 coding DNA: TGTGCCTGGAGTGTAGGGTTTCAGGGGAAGTGGAGCAATCAGCCCCAGCATTTT. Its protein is CAWSVGFQGKWSNQPQHF.

The DNA for the CDR3 is TGTGCCAGCAAGACTGGCGGTCCTGGGGCCAACGTCCTGACTTTC. Amino acids: CASKTGGPGANVLTF. This sequence joins TRBV28 and TRBJ2-6; D not certain. V was shortened by 7 bases and J by 2 bases, with 12 bases between the two germline ends. The CDR3 is 15 amino acids. CDR1 and CDR2 from the germline V gene are MDHEN and SYDVKM.

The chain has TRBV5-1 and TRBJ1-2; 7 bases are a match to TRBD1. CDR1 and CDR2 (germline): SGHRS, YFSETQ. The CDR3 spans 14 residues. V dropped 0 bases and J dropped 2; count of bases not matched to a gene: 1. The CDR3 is CASSLATGNYGYTF. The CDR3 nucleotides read TGCGCCAGCAGCTTGGCGACAGGGAACTATGGCTACACCTTC.

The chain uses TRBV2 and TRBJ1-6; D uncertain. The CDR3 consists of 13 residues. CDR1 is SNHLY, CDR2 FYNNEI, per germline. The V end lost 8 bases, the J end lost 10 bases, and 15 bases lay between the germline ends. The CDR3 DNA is TGTGCCAGCCATTTAGAGGGTGGGTCACCCCTCCACTTT. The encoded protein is CASHLEGGSPLHF.

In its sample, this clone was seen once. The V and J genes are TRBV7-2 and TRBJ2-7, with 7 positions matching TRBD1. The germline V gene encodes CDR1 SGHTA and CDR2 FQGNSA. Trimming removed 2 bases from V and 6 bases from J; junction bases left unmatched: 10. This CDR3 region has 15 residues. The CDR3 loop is CASSLNRGVVSEQYF. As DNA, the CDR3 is TGTGCCAGCAGCTTAAACAGGGGAGTAGTTAGCGAGCAGTACTTC.

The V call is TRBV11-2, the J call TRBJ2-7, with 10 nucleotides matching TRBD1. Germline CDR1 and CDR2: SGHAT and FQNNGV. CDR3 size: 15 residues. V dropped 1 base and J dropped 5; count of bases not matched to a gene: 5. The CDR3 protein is CASSLVTGGENEQYF. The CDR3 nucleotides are TGTGCCAGCAGCTTAGTGACAGGGGGCGAAAACGAGCAGTACTTC.

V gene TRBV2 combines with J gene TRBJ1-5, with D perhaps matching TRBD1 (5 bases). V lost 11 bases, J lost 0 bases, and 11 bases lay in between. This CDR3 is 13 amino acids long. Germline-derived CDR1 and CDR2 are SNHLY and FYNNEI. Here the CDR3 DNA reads TGTGCCGTCAGGGATTATAGCAATCAGCCCCAGCATTTT. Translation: CAVRDYSNQPQHF.

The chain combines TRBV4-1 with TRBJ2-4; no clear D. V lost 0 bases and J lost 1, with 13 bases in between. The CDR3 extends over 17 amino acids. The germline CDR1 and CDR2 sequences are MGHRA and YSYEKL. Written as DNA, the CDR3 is TGCGCCAGCAGCCAAGATTTTTCAGGTTGGGCCAAAAACATTCAGTACTTC. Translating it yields CASSQDFSGWAKNIQYF.

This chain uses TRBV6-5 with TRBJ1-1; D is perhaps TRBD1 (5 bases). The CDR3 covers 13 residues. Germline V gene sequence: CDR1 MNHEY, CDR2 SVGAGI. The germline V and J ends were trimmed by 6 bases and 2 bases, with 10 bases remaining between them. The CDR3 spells CASRDIVNTEAFF. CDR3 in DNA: TGTGCCAGCAGGGACATCGTAAACACTGAAGCTTTCTTT.

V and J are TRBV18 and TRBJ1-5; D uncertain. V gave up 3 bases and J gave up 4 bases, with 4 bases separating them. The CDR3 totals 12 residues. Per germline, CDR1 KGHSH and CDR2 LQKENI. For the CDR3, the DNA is TGTGCCAGCTCACCTCAAAATCAGCCCCAGCATTTT. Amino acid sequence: CASSPQNQPQHF.

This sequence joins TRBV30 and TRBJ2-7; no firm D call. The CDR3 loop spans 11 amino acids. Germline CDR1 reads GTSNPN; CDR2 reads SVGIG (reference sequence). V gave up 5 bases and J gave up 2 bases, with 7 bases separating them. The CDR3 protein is CAWGRAYEQYF. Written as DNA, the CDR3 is TGTGCCTGGGGACGAGCCTACGAGCAGTACTTC.

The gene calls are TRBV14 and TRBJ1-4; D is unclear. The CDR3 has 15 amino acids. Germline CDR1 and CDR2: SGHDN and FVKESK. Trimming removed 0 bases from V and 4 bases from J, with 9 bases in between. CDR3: CASSQDYGNNEKLFF. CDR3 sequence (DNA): TGTGCCAGCAGCCAAGATTACGGGAATAATGAAAAACTGTTTTTT.

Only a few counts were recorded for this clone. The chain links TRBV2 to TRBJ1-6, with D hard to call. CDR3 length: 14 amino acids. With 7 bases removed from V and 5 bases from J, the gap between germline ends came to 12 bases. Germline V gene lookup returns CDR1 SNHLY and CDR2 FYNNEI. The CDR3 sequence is CASISQVHNSPLHF. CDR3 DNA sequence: TGTGCCAGCATTTCCCAGGTTCATAATTCACCCCTCCACTTT.

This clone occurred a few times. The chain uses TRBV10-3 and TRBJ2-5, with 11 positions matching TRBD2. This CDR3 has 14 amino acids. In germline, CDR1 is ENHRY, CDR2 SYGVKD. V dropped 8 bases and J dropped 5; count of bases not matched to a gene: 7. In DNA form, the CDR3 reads TGTGCCATCCATAGCGGGGGGGCCTCGGAGACCCAGTACTTC. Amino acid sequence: CAIHSGGASETQYF.

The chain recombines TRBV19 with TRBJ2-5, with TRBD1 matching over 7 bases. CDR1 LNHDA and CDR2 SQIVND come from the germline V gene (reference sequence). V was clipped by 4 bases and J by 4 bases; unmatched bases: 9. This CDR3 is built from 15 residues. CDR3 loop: CASSNTRGLGETQYF. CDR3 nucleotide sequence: TGTGCCAGTAGTAACACGAGGGGGCTCGGAGAGACCCAGTACTTC.

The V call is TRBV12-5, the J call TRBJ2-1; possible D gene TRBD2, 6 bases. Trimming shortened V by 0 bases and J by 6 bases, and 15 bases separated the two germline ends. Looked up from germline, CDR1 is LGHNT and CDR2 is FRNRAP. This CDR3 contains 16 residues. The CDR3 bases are TGTGCTAGTGGTTTGGTAACCGGGACTTTGGGCAATGAGCAGTTCTTC. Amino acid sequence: CASGLVTGTLGNEQFF.

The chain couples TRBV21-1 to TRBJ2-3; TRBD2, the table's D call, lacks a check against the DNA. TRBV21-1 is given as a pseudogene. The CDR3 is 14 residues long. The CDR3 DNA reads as TGTGCCAGCAGCGATTCGGGGGGCCCAGATACGCAGTATTTT. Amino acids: CASSDSGGPDTQYF.